This T cell receptor beta chain was captured by sequencing in a study of blood T cell repertoires in COVID-19. Study-wide background: PBMCs, B-cell-depleted T cells, or T cells were the source of the cDNA or gDNA that made up the material.

CDR1 and CDR2 from the germline V gene are LNHDA and SQIVND (reference sequence). V trimming: 5 bases; J trimming: 7 bases; junction bases outside the gene matches: 17. The CDR3 is 18 residues long. Method: immunoSEQ multiplex PCR; TCRdb's copy keeps in-frame clones and lacks some. The data show around 170,000 clones, about 85% seen once. This chain connects TRBV19 to TRBJ1-5; 10 bases are a match to TRBD1. Sequencing used peripheral blood. This sequence originates from a man between 60 and 70 years old with acute or convalescent COVID-19. In nucleotides, the CDR3 is TGTGCCAGTAGTTCGCGAGACGACAGGGGGCTCCCCAGGCAGCCCCAGCATTTT. Translating gives CASSSRDDRGLPRQPQHF.